Each of the 20 T cell receptor beta chains below was sequenced from the same sample in a study of blood T cells in healthy people across ages. The authors ran a second PCR of about 7 to 11 cycles using a sample-barcoded 5' primer and a J-beta primer mix. Each CDR3 protein is one row after TCRdb ran MiXCR on the 5' RACE reads. The repertoire holds about 570,000 distinct CDR3 sequences, with about 25% as singletons. What was sequenced was blood. Receptors were obtained from a woman in her 70s in good health.

V gene TRBV5-1 combines with J gene TRBJ2-5; TRBD2 is a possible D gene (5 bases). The CDR3 sequence is 14 residues long. Trimming cost V 2 bases and J 3 bases, with 11 bases left between them. Germline V gene lookup returns CDR1 SGHRS and CDR2 YFSETQ. The CDR3 is CASSLTRSEETQYF. The CDR3 DNA sequence: TGCGCCAGCAGCTTAACTAGGTCGGAAGAGACCCAGTACTTC.

This sequence joins TRBV24-1 and TRBJ1-2; perhaps TRBD1 as D (5 bases). The germline CDR1 and CDR2 sequences are KGHDR and SFDVKD. CDR3 length: 16 amino acids. Trimming stripped 4 bases from V and 3 bases from J, with 17 bases between. The CDR3 protein is CATSDPSRGADYGYTF. In DNA, the CDR3 is TGTGCCACCAGTGACCCTTCGAGGGGCGCGGACTATGGCTACACCTTC.

This clonotype was seen a handful of times. This rearrangement joins TRBV20-1 to TRBJ1-1; possible D gene TRBD1, 6 bases. Trimming left V 6 bases short and J 0 bases short, with 11 bases between. Germline values: CDR1 DFQATT, CDR2 SNEGSKA (reference sequence). This CDR3 has 13 residues. CDR3 DNA sequence: TGCAGTGCCCCGGACAGTTTGAACACTGAAGCTTTCTTT. It encodes CSAPDSLNTEAFF.

This clonotype was seen a few times. V usage is TRBV12-3 or TRBV12-4 and J usage is TRBJ2-5; 10 nucleotides agree with TRBD2. This CDR3 has 15 residues. The V and J ends lost 3 bases and 4 bases, in that order; junction bases with no gene match: 5. The CDR3: CASSLLAGDGETQYF. The CDR3 coding sequence is TGTGCCAGCAGTTTGCTAGCGGGGGATGGAGAGACCCAGTACTTC.

The chain links TRBV7-2 to TRBJ2-7, with 7 bases identical to TRBD2. Gene TRBJ2-5 matches the end of the DNA better, so the J call may be wrong. This CDR3 spans 14 amino acids. Germline CDR1 and CDR2: SGHTA and FQGNSA. CDR3 residues: CASSYMTSHETQYF. The CDR3, as DNA: TGTGCCAGCAGCTATATGACTAGCCATGAGACCCAGTACTTC.

The chain carries TRBV7-9 and TRBJ2-5; D perhaps matches TRBD1 (6 bases). Germline assignment: CDR1 SEHNR and CDR2 FQNEAQ (reference sequence). Trimming took off 4 bases at V and 4 bases at J, with 10 bases between the two ends. The CDR3 runs 13 residues. CDR3: CASSYTGSETQYF. The CDR3 DNA is TGTGCCAGCAGCTATACAGGGTCAGAGACCCAGTACTTC.

The chain carries TRBV20-1 and TRBJ1-1; D is perhaps TRBD1 (6 bases). In germline, CDR1 is DFQATT, CDR2 SNEGSKA (reference sequence). The V end was cut by 2 bases, the J end by 3 bases, with 22 bases between. The CDR3 is made up of 17 amino acids. CDR3 region: CSARPPPNRVWDTEAFF. The CDR3 DNA sequence: TGCAGTGCTAGACCACCTCCGAACAGGGTGTGGGACACTGAAGCTTTCTTT.

J is TRBJ2-5 and V is TRBV7-2, with 9 bases matching TRBD1. The assigned J gene may be wrong: the sequence end matches TRBJ2-7 better. Germline V gene lookup returns CDR1 SGHTA and CDR2 FQGNSA. This CDR3 is 12 amino acids long. The CDR3 DNA sequence: TGTGCCAGCAGCGCGACAGGGGGCGAGCAGTACTTC. Residues: CASSATGGEQYF.

V and J are TRBV7-9 and TRBJ2-2; the D is unclear. Trimming pared 4 bases from V and 6 bases from J, leaving 9 bases between. From germline, CDR1 is SEHNR and CDR2 FQNEAQ (reference sequence). The CDR3 is made up of 13 amino acids. The CDR3 loop reads CASSSWGSGELFF. As DNA, the CDR3 is TGTGCCAGCAGCTCGTGGGGTTCCGGGGAGCTGTTTTTT. Using reference TRBV7-9 and TRBJ2-2 for the parts outside the CDR3, the full variable domain is DTGVSQNPRHKITKRGQNVTFRCDPISEHNRLYWYRQTLGQGPEFLTYFQNEAQLEKSRLLSDRFSAERPKGSFSTLEIQRTEQGDSAMYLCASSSWGSGELFFGEGSRLTVL.

This clonotype was seen only a few times. The genes are TRBV5-1 and TRBJ1-2; D ambiguous. The CDR3 spans 13 residues. V was shortened by 1 base and J by 4 bases, with 8 bases between the two germline ends. The germline V gene encodes CDR1 SGHRS and CDR2 YFSETQ. The CDR3 sequence is CASSLSPGYGYTF. For the CDR3, the DNA is TGCGCCAGCAGCTTGAGTCCGGGCTATGGCTACACCTTC. The full variable domain, rest sourced from reference TRBV5-1 and TRBJ1-2, is KAGVTQTPRYLIKTRGQQVTLSCSPISGHRSVSWYQQTPGQGLQFLFEYFSETQRNKGNFPGRFSGRQFSNSRSEMNVSTLELGDSALYLCASSLSPGYGYTFGSGTRLTVV.

Only a few counts were recorded for this clonotype. The chain is built from TRBV29-1 and TRBJ1-2; no reliable D call. Trimming took off 7 bases at V and 6 bases at J, with 18 bases between the two ends. Germline values: CDR1 SQVTM, CDR2 ANQGSEA. This CDR3 has 13 residues. The CDR3 DNA reads as TGCAGCGGTCTAGAGGGCGGAGTGGATGGCTACACCTTC. Amino acids: CSGLEGGVDGYTF.

The chain is built from TRBV4-1 and TRBJ2-5; 10 nucleotides align to TRBD2. CDR1 is MGHRA and CDR2 is YSYEKL in the germline V gene. V was pared by 4 bases and J by 3 bases, with 5 bases of the junction left unmatched. This CDR3 comprises 15 residues. This chain's CDR3 is CASSPQRGGEETQYF. The DNA for the CDR3 is TGCGCCAGCAGCCCACAGCGGGGGGGAGAAGAGACCCAGTACTTC.

This clonotype was found a few times. The gene calls are TRBV20-1 and TRBJ1-2; D gene unclear. V gave up 4 bases and J gave up 8 bases, with 11 bases separating them. From germline, CDR1 is DFQATT and CDR2 SNEGSKA (reference sequence). CDR3 length: 11 amino acids. CDR3 DNA sequence: TGCAGTGCTAAGTCCCGATACGGCTACACCTTC. Translation: CSAKSRYGYTF.

This clonotype was seen more than once but under ten times. V and J are TRBV28 and TRBJ2-1; D possibly uses TRBD1 or TRBD2 (5 bases each). Per germline, CDR1 MDHEN and CDR2 SYDVKM. The CDR3 is 15 residues long. The V end lost 5 bases, the J end lost 5 bases, and 16 bases lay between the germline ends. CDR3 nucleotides: TGTGCCAGCAGTGACATGGGACCGCTCCACAATGAGCAGTTCTTC. Residues: CASSDMGPLHNEQFF.

The sample holds a few counts of this clonotype. CDR3 coding DNA: TGTGCCAGCAGCCAAGCCCACGACAGGGGCCCGCTGACGGTTTACGAGCAGTACTTC. It translates to CASSQAHDRGPLTVYEQYF. V is TRBV4-2 and J is TRBJ2-7; the match to TRBD1 covers 8 bases. The CDR3 has 19 amino acids. The V gene's germline CDR1 is LGHNA and CDR2 YNFKEQ. J gave up 4 bases and V 1 base, and 18 bases lay outside the gene matches.

This clonotype was counted a few times. J is TRBJ1-1 and V is TRBV12-5; D remains ambiguous. V was clipped by 1 base and J by 1 base, with 10 bases between them. Per germline, CDR1 LGHNT and CDR2 FRNRAP. There are 15 residues in the CDR3. Here the CDR3 reads CASGLGGRANTEAFF. CDR3 bases: TGTGCTAGTGGTTTGGGCGGGCGGGCGAACACTGAAGCTTTCTTT.

Details on this clonotype: One junction end does not reproduce the germline sequence, and a read error may be involved. CDR3 amino acids: CVSSLRGPSSYNEQFF. DNA for the CDR3: TGTGTCAGCAGCTTGAGGGGCCCCAGTTCCTACAATGAGCAGTTCTTC. V is TRBV7-8 and J is TRBJ2-1; D tentatively reads TRBD1 or TRBD2 (5 bases each). Germline CDR1 reads SGHVS; CDR2 reads FQNEAQ. The CDR3 is 16 amino acids.

This clonotype was counted a few times. The rearrangement uses TRBV5-1 and TRBJ2-5; a possible D gene is TRBD2 (6 bases). The CDR3 is 15 residues long. V was cut by 5 bases and J by 4 bases, with 18 bases left in between. The germline gives CDR1 SGHRS, CDR2 YFSETQ. For the CDR3, the DNA is TGCGCCAGCAGTCTGCTCGGATGGGGAGGAGAGACCCAGTACTTC. Translation gives CASSLLGWGGETQYF.

This clonotype has a count of ten or more. The chain couples TRBV3-1 to TRBJ1-2; TRBD1 might be the D (5 bases). Germline lookup yields CDR1 LGHDT and CDR2 YNNKEL (reference sequence). The CDR3 runs 14 residues. With 1 base removed from V and 2 bases from J, the gap between germline ends came to 8 bases. This chain's CDR3 is CASSQGGNNYGYTF. In DNA form, the CDR3 reads TGTGCCAGCAGCCAAGGGGGGAACAACTATGGCTACACCTTC.

The chain recombines TRBV19 with TRBJ1-2; possible D gene TRBD1, 5 bases. Looked up from germline, CDR1 is LNHDA and CDR2 is SQIVND (reference sequence). V was cut by 3 bases and J by 8 bases, with 16 bases left in between. There are 14 residues in the CDR3. In nucleotides, the CDR3 is TGTGCCAGTAGTATTATGCAGGGCGAGGGGGGCTACACCTTC. The encoded protein is CASSIMQGEGGYTF.